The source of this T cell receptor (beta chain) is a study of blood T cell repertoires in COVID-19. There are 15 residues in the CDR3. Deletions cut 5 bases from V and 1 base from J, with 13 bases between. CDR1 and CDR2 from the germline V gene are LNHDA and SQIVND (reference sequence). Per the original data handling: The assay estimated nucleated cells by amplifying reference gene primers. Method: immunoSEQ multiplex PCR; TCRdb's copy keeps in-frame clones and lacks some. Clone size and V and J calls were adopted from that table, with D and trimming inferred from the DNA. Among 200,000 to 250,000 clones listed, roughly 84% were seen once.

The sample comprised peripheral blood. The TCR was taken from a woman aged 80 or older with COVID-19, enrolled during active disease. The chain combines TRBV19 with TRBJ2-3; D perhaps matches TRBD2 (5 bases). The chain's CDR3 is CASSYRGIRTDTQYF. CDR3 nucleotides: TGTGCCAGTAGTTACCGAGGGATACGCACAGATACGCAGTATTTT. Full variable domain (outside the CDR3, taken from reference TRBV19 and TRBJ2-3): DGGITQSPKYLFRKEGQNVTLSCEQNLNHDAMYWYRQDPGQGLRLIYYSQIVNDFQKGDIAEGYSVSREKKESFPLTVTSAQKNPTAFYLCASSYRGIRTDTQYFGPGTRLTVL.